These 5 T cell receptor beta chains came from one sample sequenced in a study of blood T cells in healthy people across ages. Then a second PCR, running roughly 7 to 11 cycles, was carried out with a sample-barcoded 5' primer and a J-beta primer mix. MiXCR was run by TCRdb on the 5' RACE reads, yielding one entry per CDR3 protein. The repertoire holds more than 650,000 distinct CDR3 sequences, with about a fifth as singletons. What was sequenced was blood. Receptors originate from an older man in good health.

The rearrangement uses TRBV29-1 and TRBJ1-2; TRBD1 matches 8 bases. Germline CDR1 SQVTM, CDR2 ANQGSEA. With 7 bases clipped from V and 6 bases from J, the junction kept 19 bases outside the gene matches. The CDR3 runs to 16 residues. CDR3 protein: CSASLSGGLLGDGYTF. The DNA of the CDR3 is TGCAGCGCATCTTTATCAGGGGGCCTCTTGGGGGATGGCTACACCTTC.

This clonotype was seen a handful of times. The final CDR3 position lacks the conserved phenylalanine or tryptophan, pointing to a likely read error. This rearrangement joins TRBV25-1 to TRBJ2-5, with TRBD1 identical over 8 bases. CDR1 and CDR2 from the germline V gene are MGHDK and SYGVNS. Losses at the gene ends were 1 base for V and 11 bases for J; bases not matched to a gene: 9. The CDR3 extends over 14 amino acids. CDR3 in amino acids: CASSEFGRGLEQYV. The CDR3 bases are TGTGCCAGCAGTGAATTTGGCAGGGGGCTTGAGCAGTACGTC.

V is TRBV14 and J is TRBJ2-1, with D maybe TRBD2 (6 bases). V lost 1 base, J lost 3 bases, and 16 bases lay in between. Germline values: CDR1 SGHDN, CDR2 FVKESK. This CDR3 contains 17 residues. The CDR3 DNA reads as TGTGCCAGCAGCCAAGGGCGTAGCGGCTGGTTCTACAATGAGCAGTTCTTC. Its translation: CASSQGRSGWFYNEQFF.

The J gene is TRBJ2-1, the V gene TRBV6-5; the D is unclear. The germline V and J ends were trimmed by 6 bases and 4 bases, with 16 bases remaining between them. The CDR3 runs to 15 residues. Germline CDR1 and CDR2: MNHEY and SVGAGI. The CDR3 here is CASSRRGLVYNEQFF. The CDR3 DNA follows: TGTGCCAGCAGCCGGAGAGGTTTGGTTTACAATGAGCAGTTCTTC.

The chain is built from TRBV6-1 and TRBJ2-4, with D tentatively TRBD2 (5 bases). Germline V CDR1 and CDR2: MNHNS, SASEGT. Trimming cost V 0 bases and J 1 base, with 10 bases left between them. This CDR3 spans 16 amino acids. CDR3 amino acids: CASSEAGSYAKNIQYF. The CDR3 DNA sequence: TGTGCCAGCAGTGAAGCGGGGAGTTATGCCAAAAACATTCAGTACTTC.